Described below is a single TCR beta chain sequence and its context. The antigen is undetermined. The study ran its PCR with 60 Vbeta and 13 Jbeta primers. Original processing notes: In a later analysis, of roughly 73 million unique beta chains, roughly 9.9 million appeared in at least two donors. Here immunoSEQ multiplex PCR was the method, and the copy in TCRdb shows in-frame clones only, minus some. The V and J calls and the clone size are those of that table, but D and trimming were determined from the DNA. The table gives 90,000 to 130,000 clones; the top ten clones make up approximately 6.2% of it. The CDR3 consists of 16 residues. Germline values: CDR1 MDHEN, CDR2 SYDVKM. Trimming cost V 3 bases and J 0 bases, with 11 bases left between them. This entry is derived from a study of cytomegalovirus exposure and HLA in healthy donors. Study as a whole: In an earlier analysis, around 120 million unique TCR beta sequences were found from 200 million or so T cells.

Points from the study as a whole: With later analysis, a missense DCLRE1C variant became linked to TCR beta V- and J-gene trimming.

The chain joins TRBV28 to TRBJ2-2, with D maybe TRBD2 (6 bases). The origin of this receptor is a man aged 35-49 years in good health and CMV-seropositive. Material for sequencing was PBMCs. DNA for the CDR3: TGTGCCAGCAGTTTTGGGCGGGATCCGAACACCGGGGAGCTGTTTTTT. Amino acid sequence: CASSFGRDPNTGELFF.